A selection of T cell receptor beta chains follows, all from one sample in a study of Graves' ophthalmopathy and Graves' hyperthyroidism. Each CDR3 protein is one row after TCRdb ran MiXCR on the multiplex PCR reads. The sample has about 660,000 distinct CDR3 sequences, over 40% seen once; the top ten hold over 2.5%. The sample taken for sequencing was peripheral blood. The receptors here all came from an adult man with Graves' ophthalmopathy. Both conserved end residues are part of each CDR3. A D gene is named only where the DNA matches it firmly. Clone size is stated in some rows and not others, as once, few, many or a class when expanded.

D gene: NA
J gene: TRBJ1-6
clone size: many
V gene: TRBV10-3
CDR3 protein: CAISANNSPLHF
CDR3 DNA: TGTGCCATCAGTGCCAATAATTCACCCCTCCACTTT

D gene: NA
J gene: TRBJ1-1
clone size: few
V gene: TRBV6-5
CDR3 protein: CASGLLGGIFF
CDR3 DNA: TGTGCCAGCGGACTCCTAGGAGGGATTTTCTTT

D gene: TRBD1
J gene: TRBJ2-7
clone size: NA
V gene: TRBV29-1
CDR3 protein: CSWDRGLSYEQYF
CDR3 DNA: TGCAGCTGGGACAGGGGCTTATCCTACGAGCAGTACTTC

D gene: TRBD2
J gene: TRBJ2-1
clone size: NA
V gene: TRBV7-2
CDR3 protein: CASSLRSGGSDEQFF
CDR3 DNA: TGTGCCAGCAGCTTAAGGAGCGGGGGATCGGATGAGCAGTTCTTC

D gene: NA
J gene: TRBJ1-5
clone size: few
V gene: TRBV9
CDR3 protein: CASSPRGGSNQPQHF
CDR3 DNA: TGTGCCAGCAGCCCCCGAGGCGGGAGCAATCAGCCCCAGCATTTT

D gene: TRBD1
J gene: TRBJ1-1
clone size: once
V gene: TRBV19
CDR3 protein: CASSIGTGFEAFF
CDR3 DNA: TGTGCCAGTAGTATCGGGACAGGGTTTGAAGCTTTCTTT

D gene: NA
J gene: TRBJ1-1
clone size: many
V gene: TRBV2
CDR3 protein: CASGSGNTEAFF
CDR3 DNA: TGTGCCAGCGGATCAGGGAACACTGAAGCTTTCTTT

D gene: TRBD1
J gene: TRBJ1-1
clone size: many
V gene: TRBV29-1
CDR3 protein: CSVPGQGMNTEAFF
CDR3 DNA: TGCAGCGTGCCGGGACAGGGAATGAACACTGAAGCTTTCTTT

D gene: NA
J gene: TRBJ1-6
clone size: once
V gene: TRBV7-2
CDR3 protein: CASSLARGPLHF
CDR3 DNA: TGTGCCAGCAGCTTAGCCCGCGGGCCCCTCCACTTT

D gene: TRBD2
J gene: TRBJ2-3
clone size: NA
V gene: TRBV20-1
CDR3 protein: CSARGTSGRALDTQYF
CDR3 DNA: TGCAGTGCTAGAGGGACTAGCGGGCGAGCCCTTGATACGCAGTATTTT

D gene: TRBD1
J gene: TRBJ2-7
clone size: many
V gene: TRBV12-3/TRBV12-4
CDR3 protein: CASTKQGASYEQYF
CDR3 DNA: TGTGCCAGCACCAAACAGGGGGCCTCCTACGAGCAGTACTTC

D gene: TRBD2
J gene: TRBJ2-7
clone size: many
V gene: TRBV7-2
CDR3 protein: CASSPQAGGSYEQYF
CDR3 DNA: TGTGCCAGCAGTCCCCAGGCGGGGGGATCCTACGAGCAGTACTTC

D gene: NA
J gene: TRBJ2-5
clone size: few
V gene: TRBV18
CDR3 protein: CASSPSDLETQYF
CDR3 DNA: TGTGCCAGCTCACCATCGGATTTGGAGACCCAGTACTTC

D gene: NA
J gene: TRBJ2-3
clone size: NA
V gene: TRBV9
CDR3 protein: CASSTGGGSTDTQYF
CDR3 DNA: TGTGCCAGCAGTACCGGTGGGGGCAGCACAGATACGCAGTATTTT

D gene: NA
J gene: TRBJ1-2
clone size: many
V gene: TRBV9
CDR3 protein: CASSAAPGTYGYTF
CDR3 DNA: TGTGCCAGCAGCGCCGCCCCAGGAACCTATGGCTACACCTTC

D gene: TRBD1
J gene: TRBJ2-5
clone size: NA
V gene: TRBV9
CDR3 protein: CASSYKDRAQETQYF
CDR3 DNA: TGTGCCAGCAGCTATAAGGACAGGGCCCAAGAGACCCAGTACTTC

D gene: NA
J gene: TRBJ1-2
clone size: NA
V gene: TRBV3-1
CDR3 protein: CASSPPRREGYTF
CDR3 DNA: TGTGCCAGCTCACCACCGCGGCGGGAGGGCTACACCTTC

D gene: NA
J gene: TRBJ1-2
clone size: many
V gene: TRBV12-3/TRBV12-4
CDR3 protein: CASSFGPGYGYTF
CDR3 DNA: TGTGCCAGCAGTTTCGGACCGGGATATGGCTACACCTTC

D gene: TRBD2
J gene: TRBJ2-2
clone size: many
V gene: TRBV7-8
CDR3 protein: CASSLGGGDFTGELFF
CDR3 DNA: TGTGCCAGCAGCTTAGGGGGAGGGGACTTCACCGGGGAGCTGTTTTTT

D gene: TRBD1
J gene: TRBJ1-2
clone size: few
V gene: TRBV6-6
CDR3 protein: CASRVKTGIHYGYTF
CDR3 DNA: TGTGCCAGCAGAGTTAAGACAGGGATACACTATGGCTACACCTTC

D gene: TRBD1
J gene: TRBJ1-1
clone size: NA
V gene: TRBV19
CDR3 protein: CASRRNRGPFEAFF
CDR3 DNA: TGTGCCAGTAGGAGGAACAGGGGGCCTTTTGAAGCTTTCTTT

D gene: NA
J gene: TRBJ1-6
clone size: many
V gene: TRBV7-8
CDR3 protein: CASSLSGQFNSPLHF
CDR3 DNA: TGTGCCAGCAGCTTATCAGGACAGTTTAATTCACCCCTCCACTTT

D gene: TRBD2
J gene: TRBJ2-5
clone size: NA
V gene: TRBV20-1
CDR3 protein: CSASWYGGDQETQYF
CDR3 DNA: TGCAGTGCTAGTTGGTACGGGGGGGACCAAGAGACCCAGTACTTC

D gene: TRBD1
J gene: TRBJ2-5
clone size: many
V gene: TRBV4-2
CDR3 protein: CASSGNGQGHQETQYF
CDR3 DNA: TGTGCCAGCAGCGGCAACGGACAGGGCCACCAAGAGACCCAGTACTTC

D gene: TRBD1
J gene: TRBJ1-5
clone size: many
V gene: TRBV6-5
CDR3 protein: CASSMTGITDQPQHF
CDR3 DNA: TGTGCCAGCAGCATGACAGGGATCACTGATCAGCCCCAGCATTTT

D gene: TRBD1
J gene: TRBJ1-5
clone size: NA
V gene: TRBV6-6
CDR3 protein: CASSPNLQGAGEPQHF
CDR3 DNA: TGTGCCAGCAGTCCGAACCTACAGGGGGCTGGTGAGCCCCAGCATTTT

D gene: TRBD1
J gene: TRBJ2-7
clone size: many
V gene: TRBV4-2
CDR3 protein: CASSRGGQGGEQYF
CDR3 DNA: TGTGCCAGCAGCCGTGGGGGACAGGGTGGCGAGCAGTACTTC

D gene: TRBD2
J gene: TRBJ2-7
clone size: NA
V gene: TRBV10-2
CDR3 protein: CASSDSGSSVYEQYF
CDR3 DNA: TGCGCCAGCAGTGATAGCGGGAGCAGTGTGTACGAGCAGTACTTC

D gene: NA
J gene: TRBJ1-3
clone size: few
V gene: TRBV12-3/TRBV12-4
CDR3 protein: CASTTVWSGPAGNTIYF
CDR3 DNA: TGTGCCAGCACCACGGTGTGGTCAGGGCCAGCGGGAAACACCATATATTTT

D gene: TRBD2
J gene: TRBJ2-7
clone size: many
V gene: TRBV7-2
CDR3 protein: CASSLVSGLAGGSRQYF
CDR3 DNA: TGTGCCAGCAGCTTAGTTTCGGGACTAGCGGGAGGGTCTCGGCAGTACTTC

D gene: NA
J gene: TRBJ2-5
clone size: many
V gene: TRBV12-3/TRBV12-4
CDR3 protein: CASQHGDGETQYF
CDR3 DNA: TGTGCCAGCCAACACGGGGACGGAGAGACCCAGTACTTC

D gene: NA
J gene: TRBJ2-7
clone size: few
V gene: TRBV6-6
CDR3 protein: CASSYRVHEQYF
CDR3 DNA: TGTGCCAGCAGTTACAGGGTCCACGAGCAGTACTTC

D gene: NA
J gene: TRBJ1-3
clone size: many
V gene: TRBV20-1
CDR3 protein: CSAEARSGNTIYF
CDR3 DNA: TGCAGTGCAGAGGCCCGCTCTGGAAACACCATATATTTT

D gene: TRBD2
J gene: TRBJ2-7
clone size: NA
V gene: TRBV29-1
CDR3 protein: CSARLAAGGVYEQYF
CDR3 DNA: TGCAGCGCTCGACTAGCGGCCGGGGGGGTCTACGAGCAGTACTTC

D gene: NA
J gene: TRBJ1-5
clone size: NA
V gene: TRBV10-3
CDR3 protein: CAISGGGEMEPQHF
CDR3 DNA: TGTGCCATCAGTGGGGGAGGGGAGATGGAGCCCCAGCATTTT

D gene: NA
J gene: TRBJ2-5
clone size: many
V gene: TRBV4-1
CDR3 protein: CASSQAWGKETQYF
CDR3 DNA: TGCGCCAGCAGCCAAGCCTGGGGGAAAGAGACCCAGTACTTC

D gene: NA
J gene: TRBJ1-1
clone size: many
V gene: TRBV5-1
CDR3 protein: CASSLRNEAFF
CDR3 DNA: TGCGCCAGCAGCTTGAGGAACGAAGCTTTCTTT

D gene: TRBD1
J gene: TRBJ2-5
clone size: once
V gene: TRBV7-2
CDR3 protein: CASSSLTGGETQYF
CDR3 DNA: TGTGCCAGCAGCTCCTTGACAGGGGGAGAGACCCAGTACTTC

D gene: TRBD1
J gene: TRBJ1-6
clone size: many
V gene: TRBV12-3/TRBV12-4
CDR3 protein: CASSPATGGMYSPLHF
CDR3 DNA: TGTGCCAGCAGTCCGGCGACAGGGGGCATGTATTCACCCCTCCACTTT

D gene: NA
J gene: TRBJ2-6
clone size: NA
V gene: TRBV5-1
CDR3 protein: CASSLTSGVNVLTF
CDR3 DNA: TGCGCCAGCAGCTTGACCTCAGGGGTCAACGTCCTGACTTTC